The 11 T cell receptor beta chains below come from one sample, sequenced in a study of blood T cell repertoires in COVID-19. Libraries were prepared by immunoSEQ multiplex PCR; TCRdb keeps only in-frame clonotypes and omits some of them. This sample has about 190,000 clones; approximately 84% occur once, and the top ten carry roughly 3.2%. The specimen sequenced was PBMCs or T cells enriched from blood (not recorded which). These receptors all stem from a woman in her twenties or thirties who had recovered from COVID-19.

As regards this clone: This sample includes further DNA sequences coding for the same CDR3. The J gene is TRBJ1-1, the V gene TRBV2; D not resolved. Germline V gene data show CDR1 as SNHLY and CDR2 as FYNNEI. V was pared by 9 bases and J by 5 bases, with 10 bases between. This CDR3 is 11 amino acids long. CDR3 nucleotide sequence: TGTGCCAGAAACCGGGATACTGAAGCTTTCTTT. Protein product: CARNRDTEAFF.

The rearrangement links TRBV19 to TRBJ1-1; D is unclear. V was trimmed by 6 bases and J by 5 bases, leaving 13 bases between them. CDR3 length equals 13 residues. Germline lookup yields CDR1 LNHDA and CDR2 SQIVND (reference sequence). This CDR3 is CASSETRGTEAFF. As DNA, the CDR3 is TGTGCCAGTAGCGAGACGCGAGGTACTGAAGCTTTCTTT.

This rearrangement joins TRBV18 to TRBJ2-3; 10 bases agree with TRBD2. J was trimmed by 3 bases and V by 3 bases; bases with no gene match: 6. This CDR3 comprises 16 residues. Germline lookup yields CDR1 KGHSH and CDR2 LQKENI. CDR3 in DNA: TGTGCCAGCTCACCCCCTAGCGGGAGACGGACAGATACGCAGTATTTT. It codes for CASSPPSGRRTDTQYF.

This clone was detected once. The rearrangement joins TRBV3-1 (or the pseudogene TRBV3-2) to TRBJ1-1; 7 bases align to TRBD1. The CDR3 runs 14 residues. Germline V gene lookup returns CDR1 LGHDT and CDR2 YNNKEL (reference sequence). The ends lost 7 bases at V and 5 bases at J; junction bases unmatched: 10. The DNA of the CDR3 is TGTGCCAGCAACCCAACAGGGGAGTCAACTGAAGCTTTCTTT. Translation gives CASNPTGESTEAFF.

V usage is TRBV7-9 and J usage is TRBJ1-3, with D uncertain. The CDR3 contains 15 residues. V was trimmed by 4 bases and J by 0 bases, leaving 10 bases between them. CDR1 and CDR2 (germline): SEHNR, FQNEAQ (reference sequence). CDR3 DNA sequence: TGTGCCAGCAGCTCCCTACCGAGCTCTGGAAACACCATATATTTT. The encoded protein is CASSSLPSSGNTIYF.

This clone came up a few times. The chain links TRBV19 to TRBJ1-1; D not certain. V was pared by 3 bases and J by 6 bases, with 8 bases between. This CDR3 region has 12 residues. Germline CDR1 reads LNHDA; CDR2 reads SQIVND (reference sequence). CDR3 DNA sequence: TGTGCCAGTAGTATGGGGAGGCCTGAAGCTTTCTTT. Protein product: CASSMGRPEAFF.

The chain carries TRBV5-1 and TRBJ1-1; 8 positions agree with TRBD1. The CDR3 has 16 residues. Trimming cost V 4 bases and J 1 base; bases outside gene matches: 9. Germline-derived CDR1 and CDR2 are SGHRS and YFSETQ. The CDR3 bases are TGCGCCAGCAGCCTAGCCCGGACAGGGTGGAACACTGAAGCTTTCTTT. This sequence encodes CASSLARTGWNTEAFF.

This chain links TRBV18 with TRBJ2-7, with 10 bases aligning to TRBD1. The CDR3 length is 15 residues. The germline V gene has CDR1 KGHSH and CDR2 LQKENI. V shed 2 bases, J shed 1 base, and the junction held 2 bases outside the gene matches. The CDR3 here is CASSPGTGASYEQYV. CDR3 DNA: TGTGCCAGCTCACCAGGGACAGGGGCATCCTACGAGCAGTACGTC.

The J gene is TRBJ1-6, the V gene TRBV7-9; 8 bases fit TRBD1. The CDR3 runs 15 residues. V was pared by 0 bases and J by 9 bases, with 4 bases of the junction left unmatched. Germline CDR1 reads SEHNR; CDR2 reads FQNEAQ (reference sequence). CDR3 protein: CASSLADRGASPLHF. The CDR3 DNA reads TGTGCCAGCAGCTTAGCCGACAGGGGCGCTTCACCCCTCCACTTT.

The chain links TRBV10-1 to TRBJ1-4; tentatively, D is TRBD1 (6 bases). The V end was cut by 0 bases, the J end by 3 bases, with 8 bases between. CDR1 WNHNN and CDR2 SYGVQD come from the germline V gene (reference sequence). This CDR3 comprises 15 residues. For the CDR3, the DNA is TGCGCCAGCAGTGAGTCGCAGGGGTCTAATGAAAAACTGTTTTTT. It encodes CASSESQGSNEKLFF.

The V gene is TRBV4-1, the J gene TRBJ1-5; tentative D call: TRBD1 (5 bases). The CDR3 spans 18 residues. V lost 0 bases and J lost 2, with 17 bases in between. The germline CDR1 and CDR2 sequences are MGHRA and YSYEKL. Here the CDR3 DNA reads TGCGCCAGCAGCCAAGAGGCGGGATCAGGGATCGGCAATCAGCCCCAGCATTTT. This sequence encodes CASSQEAGSGIGNQPQHF.